The 30 T cell receptor beta chains below were found in one sample sequenced in a study of T-cell reconstitution after alpha-beta-depleted transplantation in children. Unique molecular identifiers tagged the TCRbeta library. TCRdb re-analysed the PCR reads in MiXCR, keeping a single row per CDR3 protein. The repertoire includes fewer than 450,000 distinct CDR3 sequences, 16% of them detected once, and roughly 40% sits in the top ten. The sample was PBMCs, mostly from graft donor cells, taken 360 days after TCRalphabeta/CD19-depleted stem cell transplant. The receptor source for this set is a male patient aged 2 to 10 who had a stem cell transplant for acute lymphoblastic leukemia, so the T cells may come from the graft donor.

This clonotype was observed many times. The genes are TRBV12-3 or TRBV12-4 and TRBJ2-3; no firm D call. This CDR3 region has 11 residues. V lost 8 bases and J lost 6, with 9 bases in between. The CDR3 reads CASGRSDTQYF. The CDR3 nucleotides are TGTGCCAGCGGCCGTAGTGATACGCAGTATTTT.

In its sample, this clonotype was seen a few times. The V and J genes are TRBV7-2 and TRBJ2-1, with TRBD2 as a possible D gene (7 bases). Germline-derived CDR1 and CDR2 are SGHTA and FQGNSA. The V gene lost 0 bases and the J gene lost 4 bases, with 13 bases spanning the gap. The length of the CDR3 is 16 residues. The CDR3 DNA sequence: TGTGCCAGCAGCTTAGCTCTAGGGGGGGGATACAATGAGCAGTTCTTC. Residues: CASSLALGGGYNEQFF.

This sequence joins TRBV28 and TRBJ2-7; 8 bases are shared with TRBD1. V was clipped by 3 bases and J by 1 base; unmatched bases: 5. The CDR3 runs to 15 residues. The germline V gene has CDR1 MDHEN and CDR2 SYDVKM. CDR3 loop: CASSFSTGASYEQYF. CDR3 DNA: TGTGCCAGCAGTTTCTCGACAGGGGCGTCCTACGAGCAGTACTTC.

The chain combines TRBV29-1 with TRBJ2-3, with a weak D call TRBD2 (6 bases). V dropped 5 bases and J dropped 0 bases, with 12 bases sitting between them. This CDR3 comprises 14 residues. Per the germline V gene, CDR1 is SQVTM and CDR2 is ANQGSEA. The CDR3 region is CSVPRGTSTDTQYF. CDR3 bases: TGCAGCGTTCCCCGGGGGACTAGCACAGATACGCAGTATTTT.

Notes on this clonotype: An end of the junction does not agree with germline; a read error may underlie this. V and J are TRBV4-3 and TRBJ2-2, with a possible D match to TRBD1 (5 bases). This CDR3 has 17 amino acids. CDR1 and CDR2 from the germline V gene are LGHNA and YSLEER. The chain's CDR3 is CASSQDRTWSKTGELFF. The DNA for the CDR3 is TGCGCCAGCAGCCAAGATAGGACATGGTCGAAGACCGGGGAGCTGTTTTTT.

This clonotype was detected many times. V is TRBV5-1 and J is TRBJ2-5, with D maybe TRBD2 (5 bases). V was trimmed by 8 bases and J by 4 bases, leaving 12 bases between them. The CDR3 consists of 12 residues. Germline CDR1 SGHRS, CDR2 YFSETQ. CDR3 sequence (DNA): TGCGCCAGTACGGACGGAGGAGAGACCCAGTACTTC. This sequence encodes CASTDGGETQYF. The full variable domain, in which reference TRBV5-1 and TRBJ2-5 provide the parts outside the CDR3, is KAGVTQTPRYLIKTRGQQVTLSCSPISGHRSVSWYQQTPGQGLQFLFEYFSETQRNKGNFPGRFSGRQFSNSRSEMNVSTLELGDSALYLCASTDGGETQYFGPGTRLLVL.

A few counts support this clonotype. The chain has TRBV25-1 and TRBJ2-1, with TRBD2 matching over 14 bases. V trimming: 1 base; J trimming: 8 bases; junction bases outside the gene matches: 10. Germline CDR1 is MGHDK and CDR2 is SYGVNS. The CDR3 is made up of 18 amino acids. CDR3 in DNA: TGTGCCAGCAGTGAATCTGGGAGAGGACTAGCGGGGGGTTATGAGCAGTTCTTC. This sequence encodes CASSESGRGLAGGYEQFF.

This clonotype has a handful of counts. The V and J genes are TRBV27 and TRBJ2-6; D is ambiguous. Germline V gene sequence: CDR1 MNHEY, CDR2 SMNVEV (reference sequence). The germline V and J ends were trimmed by 3 bases and 0 bases, with 9 bases remaining between them. CDR3 length: 16 amino acids. This chain's CDR3 is CASSFLGSSGANVLTF. The CDR3 DNA sequence: TGTGCCAGCAGTTTTCTGGGCTCCTCTGGGGCCAACGTCCTGACTTTC.

This clonotype was observed at least ten times. This chain connects TRBV27 to TRBJ2-3; possibly TRBD1 or TRBD2 for D (5 bases each). The CDR3 has 14 residues. CDR1 is MNHEY and CDR2 is SMNVEV in the germline V gene (reference sequence). V dropped 5 bases and J dropped 2 bases, with 11 bases sitting between them. Here the CDR3 reads CASSRRGVTDTQYF. In DNA form, the CDR3 reads TGTGCCAGCAGTAGGAGAGGGGTCACAGATACGCAGTATTTT.

The gene calls are TRBV29-1 and TRBJ2-7, with 8 bases aligning to TRBD2. The CDR3 sequence is 14 residues long. The trim removed 1 base at V and 6 bases at J, leaving 8 bases unmatched. Germline CDR1 and CDR2: SQVTM and ANQGSEA. The CDR3 loop reads CSVEGERECVEQYF. CDR3 bases: TGCAGCGTTGAAGGCGAGCGGGAGTGTGTCGAGCAGTACTTC.

In this sample, this clonotype turned up a few times. This chain links TRBV12-3 or TRBV12-4 with TRBJ2-3, with TRBD2 matching 9 bases. This CDR3 is 18 amino acids long. J lost 0 bases, V lost 3 bases, and 10 bases had no gene match. The CDR3 loop reads CASSFRLADASSTDTQYF. The CDR3 DNA reads TGTGCCAGCAGTTTCCGACTAGCGGACGCCTCTAGCACAGATACGCAGTATTTT.

For this clonotype: An end of the junction differs from the germline gene, which may be a read error. The J gene is TRBJ2-7, the V gene TRBV7-7, with D perhaps TRBD2 (5 bases). The CDR3 has 13 residues. CDR1 and CDR2 (germline): SSHAT, FNYEAQ (reference sequence). The DNA of the CDR3 is TGTGCTAGCAGCTTTAGAGAGGGCTACGAGCAGTACTTC. Its protein product is CASSFREGYEQYF.

This clonotype was picked up many times. The genes are TRBV5-1 and TRBJ2-2; possibly TRBD2 for D (5 bases). Trimming removed 3 bases at V and 0 bases at J, with 6 bases between. Germline V lookup: CDR1 SGHRS, CDR2 YFSETQ. The CDR3 totals 14 residues. As DNA, the CDR3 is TGCGCCAGCAGCTGGGGAGCGAACACCGGGGAGCTGTTTTTT. Amino acid sequence: CASSWGANTGELFF.

This chain uses TRBV9 with TRBJ2-1; 11 bases agree with TRBD2. CDR1 and CDR2 from the germline V gene are SGDLS and YYNGEE. CDR3 length: 15 residues. V gave up 0 bases and J gave up 9 bases; unmatched junction bases: 5. The CDR3 nucleotides are TGTGCCAGCAGCGTAGGACTAGCGGGAAATTCTGAGCAGTTCTTC. It yields the protein CASSVGLAGNSEQFF.

This clonotype was picked up a small number of times. The chain employs TRBV12-3 or TRBV12-4 and TRBJ2-3, with D perhaps matching TRBD2 (6 bases). This CDR3 region has 15 residues. Trimming stripped 3 bases from V and 0 bases from J, with 10 bases between. The CDR3 loop reads CASSLGGASTDTQYF. CDR3 DNA: TGTGCCAGCAGTTTGGGGGGAGCCAGCACAGATACGCAGTATTTT.

The chain is built from TRBV9 and TRBJ2-5; possibly TRBD1 for D (6 bases). The CDR3 runs 12 residues. Germline V lookup: CDR1 SGDLS, CDR2 YYNGEE. The V end lost 3 bases, the J end lost 4 bases, and 7 bases lay between the germline ends. CDR3 amino acids: CASSGRGETQYF. The CDR3 bases are TGTGCCAGCAGCGGCAGGGGAGAGACCCAGTACTTC. Supplemented by reference TRBV9 and TRBJ2-5, the full variable domain reads DSGVTQTPKHLITATGQRVTLRCSPRSGDLSVYWYQQSLDQGLQFLIQYYNGEERAKGNILERFSAQQFPDLHSELNLSSLELGDSALYFCASSGRGETQYFGPGTRLLVL.

The chain employs TRBV21-1 and TRBJ2-1; the table gives TRBD1 as D, unverified against the DNA. TRBV21-1 constitutes a pseudogene. The CDR3 has 14 amino acids. CDR3 sequence: CASSQDRGHNEQFF. The DNA of the CDR3 is TGTGCCAGCAGCCAGGACAGGGGGCACAATGAGCAGTTCTTC.

The genes are TRBV25-1 and TRBJ2-5, with D maybe TRBD2 (6 bases). The CDR3 has 11 amino acids. Trimming took off 8 bases at V and 2 bases at J, with 6 bases between the two ends. Germline assignment: CDR1 MGHDK and CDR2 SYGVNS. CDR3 amino acids: CASGGQETQYF. The DNA for the CDR3 is TGTGCCAGCGGGGGGCAAGAGACCCAGTACTTC.

As regards this clonotype: A much larger clone differs from this one at a single base, so this may be a read error. The conserved phenylalanine or tryptophan normally closing the CDR3 is absent here, so this likely arose from a read error. The chain couples TRBV7-8 to TRBJ1-1; D not resolved. V was pared by 1 base and J by 0 bases, with 9 bases between. CDR3 length: 15 amino acids. The germline V gene encodes CDR1 SGHVS and CDR2 FQNEAQ. The CDR3 loop is CASSLGPGMNTEAFV. In DNA form, the CDR3 reads TGTGCCAGCAGCTTAGGTCCGGGGATGAACACTGAAGCTTTCGTT.

This clonotype was recorded at least ten times. The chain has TRBV11-3 and TRBJ2-1; 9 nucleotides line up with TRBD2. The CDR3 loop spans 17 amino acids. Germline V gene data show CDR1 as SGHNT and CDR2 as YENEEA. The J segment lost 0 bases and the V segment lost 7 bases, leaving 10 bases of the junction unmatched. CDR3 protein: CASNRGLARSSYNEQFF. The CDR3 DNA is TGTGCCAGCAACCGGGGACTAGCAAGGAGCTCCTACAATGAGCAGTTCTTC.

The chain is built from TRBV29-1 and TRBJ2-6, with D hard to call. In germline, CDR1 is SQVTM, CDR2 ANQGSEA. V was pared by 3 bases and J by 6 bases, with 9 bases between. This CDR3 has 13 residues. The CDR3 protein is CSVDTVQANVLTF. In DNA form, the CDR3 reads TGCAGCGTTGATACAGTTCAGGCCAACGTCCTGACTTTC.

The CDR3 loop is CASSLEAQGGSETQYF. CDR3 in DNA: TGTGCCAGCAGCTTAGAAGCCCAAGGGGGCAGTGAGACCCAGTACTTC. V and J are TRBV7-2 and TRBJ2-5; 7 bases align to TRBD1. Trimming at V came to 1 base and at J to 5 bases, leaving 10 bases not matched to a gene. The CDR3 totals 16 residues. The V gene's germline CDR1 is SGHTA and CDR2 FQGNSA.

This clonotype was detected only a few times. The chain is built from TRBV9 and TRBJ2-2; D ambiguous. This CDR3 is built from 14 residues. The V end was cut by 3 bases, the J end by 3 bases, with 9 bases between. CDR1 and CDR2 (germline): SGDLS, YYNGEE. The CDR3 sequence: CASSASGYTGELFF. CDR3 bases: TGTGCCAGCAGCGCTTCTGGGTACACCGGGGAGCTGTTTTTT.

This clonotype was recorded many times. The chain uses TRBV4-3 and TRBJ2-7; D uncertain. This CDR3 region has 14 residues. V lost 0 bases and J lost 7, with 13 bases in between. Germline loops: CDR1 LGHNA, CDR2 YSLEER. The CDR3: CASSQDIAPQEQYF. The CDR3 DNA sequence: TGCGCCAGCAGCCAAGATATCGCCCCACAGGAGCAGTACTTC.

V usage is TRBV10-3 and J usage is TRBJ2-7, with 8 positions matching TRBD2. In germline, CDR1 is ENHRY, CDR2 SYGVKD. The CDR3 runs to 13 residues. V lost 10 bases and J lost 1; bases outside the gene matches: 6. The CDR3 protein is CATRSGSSYEQYF. The CDR3 nucleotides are TGTGCCACCCGGAGCGGGAGTTCCTACGAGCAGTACTTC.

CDR3 in amino acids: CASSYSGGRNIQYF. CDR3 nucleotide sequence: TGTGCCAGCAGTTACTCTGGGGGACGGAACATTCAGTACTTC. The genes are TRBV6-2 or TRBV6-3 and TRBJ2-4, with D perhaps given as TRBD1 or TRBD2 (5 bases each). The CDR3 has 14 residues. The germline V gene has CDR1 MNHEY and CDR2 SVGEGT. V dropped 0 bases and J dropped 7 bases, with 10 bases sitting between them.

This clonotype was detected a few times. The rearrangement links TRBV12-3 or TRBV12-4 to TRBJ2-2; D unclear. The V gene lost 6 bases and the J gene lost 6 bases, with 14 bases spanning the gap. CDR3 length equals 14 residues. CDR3 DNA sequence: TGTGCCAGCAGGCGTTCGGGTGGCGCCGGGGAGCTGTTTTTT. Translating gives CASRRSGGAGELFF.

The rearrangement links TRBV10-3 to TRBJ2-5, with unresolved D. Germline CDR1 reads ENHRY; CDR2 reads SYGVKD. V lost 1 base to trimming and J lost 6 bases, with 12 bases between them. This CDR3 is 14 amino acids long. The CDR3 region is CAISELENTQTQYF. As DNA, the CDR3 is TGTGCCATCAGTGAGTTGGAAAATACCCAGACCCAGTACTTC.

At least ten counts were recorded for this clonotype. The rearrangement uses TRBV12-3 or TRBV12-4 and TRBJ2-3, with TRBD2 as a possible D gene (6 bases). The CDR3 loop spans 17 amino acids. The ends were cut back, 5 bases at V and 0 bases at J, with 18 bases in the middle. Here the CDR3 DNA reads TGTGCCAGCAGTAACTTTGGTGAGCGGGTCAGCACAGATACGCAGTATTTT. This sequence encodes CASSNFGERVSTDTQYF.

This rearrangement joins TRBV7-3 to TRBJ2-1, with D unclear. Trimming took off 0 bases at V and 6 bases at J, with 6 bases between the two ends. The CDR3 spans 13 residues. Germline V gives CDR1 SGHTA, CDR2 FQGTGA. Here the CDR3 DNA reads TGTGCCAGCAGCTTAACGATCATCAATGAGCAGTTCTTC. Translation: CASSLTIINEQFF.